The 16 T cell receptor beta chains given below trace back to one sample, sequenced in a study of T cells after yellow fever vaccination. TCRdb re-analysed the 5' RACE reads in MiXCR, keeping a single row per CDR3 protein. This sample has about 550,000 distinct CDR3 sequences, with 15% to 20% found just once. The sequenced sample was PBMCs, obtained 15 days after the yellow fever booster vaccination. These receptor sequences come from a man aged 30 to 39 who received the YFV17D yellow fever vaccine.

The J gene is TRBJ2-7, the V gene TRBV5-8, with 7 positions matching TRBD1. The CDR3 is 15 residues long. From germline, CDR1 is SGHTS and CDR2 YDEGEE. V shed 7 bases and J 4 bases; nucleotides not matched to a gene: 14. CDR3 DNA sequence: TGTGCCAGCTCAGTTAGGGGGCGCTTTTTTTACGAGCAGTACTTC. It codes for CASSVRGRFFYEQYF.

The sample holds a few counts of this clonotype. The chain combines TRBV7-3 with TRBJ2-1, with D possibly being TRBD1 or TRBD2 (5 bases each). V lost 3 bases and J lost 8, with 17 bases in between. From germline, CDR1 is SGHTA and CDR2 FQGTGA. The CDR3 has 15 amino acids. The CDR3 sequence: CASSLDSLRTYEQFF. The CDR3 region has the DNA TGTGCCAGCAGCTTGGACTCCCTCAGGACATATGAGCAGTTCTTC.

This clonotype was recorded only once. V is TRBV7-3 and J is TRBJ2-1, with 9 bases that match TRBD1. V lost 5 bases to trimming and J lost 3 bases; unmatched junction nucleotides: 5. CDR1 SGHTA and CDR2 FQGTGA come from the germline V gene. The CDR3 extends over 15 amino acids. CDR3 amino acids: CASSPEDRGYNEQFF. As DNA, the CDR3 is TGTGCCAGCAGCCCGGAGGACAGGGGCTACAATGAGCAGTTCTTC.

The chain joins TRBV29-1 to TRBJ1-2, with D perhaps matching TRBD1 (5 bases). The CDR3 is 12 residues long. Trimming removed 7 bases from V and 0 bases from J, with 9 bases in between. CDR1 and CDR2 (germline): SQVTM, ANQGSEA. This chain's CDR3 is CSADSTNYGYTF. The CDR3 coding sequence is TGCAGCGCCGACAGTACTAACTATGGCTACACCTTC.

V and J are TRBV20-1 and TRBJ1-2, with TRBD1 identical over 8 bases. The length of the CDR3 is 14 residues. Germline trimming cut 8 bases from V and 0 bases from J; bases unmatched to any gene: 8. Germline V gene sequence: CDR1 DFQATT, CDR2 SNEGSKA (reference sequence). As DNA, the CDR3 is TGCAGTACTACCGGGACAGGCCCTAACTATGGCTACACCTTC. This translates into CSTTGTGPNYGYTF.

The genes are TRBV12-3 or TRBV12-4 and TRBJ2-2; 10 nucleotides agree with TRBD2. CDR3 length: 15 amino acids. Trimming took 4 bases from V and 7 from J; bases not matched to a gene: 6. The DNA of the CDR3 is TGTGCCAGCAGTTCTAGCGGGAGTGGGAACGGGGAGCTGTTTTTT. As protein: CASSSSGSGNGELFF.

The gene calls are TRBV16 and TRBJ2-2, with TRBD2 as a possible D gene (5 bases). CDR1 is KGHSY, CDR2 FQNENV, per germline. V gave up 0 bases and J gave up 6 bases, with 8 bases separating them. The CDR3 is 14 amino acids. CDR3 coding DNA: TGTGCCAGCAGCCAATCTGGCGGGTCCGGGGAGCTGTTTTTT. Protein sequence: CASSQSGGSGELFF.

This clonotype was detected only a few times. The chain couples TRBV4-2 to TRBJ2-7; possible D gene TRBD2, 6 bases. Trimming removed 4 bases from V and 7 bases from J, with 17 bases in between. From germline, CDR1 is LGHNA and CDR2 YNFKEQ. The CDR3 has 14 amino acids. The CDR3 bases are TGTGCCAGCAGCCTTGGGGTCGGGGGAGAAGAGCAGTACTTC. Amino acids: CASSLGVGGEEQYF.

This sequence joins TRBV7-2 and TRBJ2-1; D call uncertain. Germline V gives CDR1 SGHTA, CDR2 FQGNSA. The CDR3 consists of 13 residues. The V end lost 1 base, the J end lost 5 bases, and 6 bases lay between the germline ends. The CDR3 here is CASSLEANNEQFF. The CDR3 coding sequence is TGTGCCAGCAGCTTAGAGGCGAACAATGAGCAGTTCTTC.

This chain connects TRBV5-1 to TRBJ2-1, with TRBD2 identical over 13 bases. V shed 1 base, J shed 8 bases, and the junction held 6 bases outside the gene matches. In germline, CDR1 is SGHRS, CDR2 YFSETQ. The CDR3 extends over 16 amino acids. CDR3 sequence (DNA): TGCGCCAGCAGCTTGAGGACTAGCGGGAGTGTGGATGAGCAGTTCTTC. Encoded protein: CASSLRTSGSVDEQFF.

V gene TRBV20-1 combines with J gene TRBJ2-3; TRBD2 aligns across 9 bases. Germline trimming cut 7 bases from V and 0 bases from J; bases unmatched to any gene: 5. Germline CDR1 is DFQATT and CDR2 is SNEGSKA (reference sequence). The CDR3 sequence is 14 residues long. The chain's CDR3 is CSERAGGSTDTQYF. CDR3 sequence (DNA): TGCAGTGAAAGAGCGGGGGGTAGCACAGATACGCAGTATTTT.

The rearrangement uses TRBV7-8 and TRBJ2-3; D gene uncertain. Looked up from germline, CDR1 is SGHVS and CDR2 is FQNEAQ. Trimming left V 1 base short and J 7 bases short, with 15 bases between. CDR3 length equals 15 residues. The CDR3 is CASSLVLALGHTQYF. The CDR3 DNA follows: TGTGCCAGCAGCTTAGTTTTGGCGCTAGGGCATACGCAGTATTTT.

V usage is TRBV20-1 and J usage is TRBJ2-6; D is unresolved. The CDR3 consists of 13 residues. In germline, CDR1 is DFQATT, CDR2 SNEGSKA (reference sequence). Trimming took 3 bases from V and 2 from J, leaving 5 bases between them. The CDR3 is CSARPPGANVLTF. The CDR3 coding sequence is TGCAGTGCTAGGCCTCCTGGGGCCAACGTCCTGACTTTC.

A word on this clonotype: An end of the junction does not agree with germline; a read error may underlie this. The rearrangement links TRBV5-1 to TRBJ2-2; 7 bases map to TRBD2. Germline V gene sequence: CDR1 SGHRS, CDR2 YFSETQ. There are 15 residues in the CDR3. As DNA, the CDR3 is TGCGCCAACAGCTTGGATAGCGGGTACACCGGGGAGCTGTTTTTT. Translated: CANSLDSGYTGELFF.

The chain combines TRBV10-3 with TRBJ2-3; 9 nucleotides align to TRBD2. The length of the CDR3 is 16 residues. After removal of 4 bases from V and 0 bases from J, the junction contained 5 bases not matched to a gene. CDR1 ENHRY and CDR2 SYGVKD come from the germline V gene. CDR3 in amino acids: CAISVGSGGSTDTQYF. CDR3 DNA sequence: TGTGCCATCAGTGTCGGTAGCGGGGGTAGCACAGATACGCAGTATTTT.

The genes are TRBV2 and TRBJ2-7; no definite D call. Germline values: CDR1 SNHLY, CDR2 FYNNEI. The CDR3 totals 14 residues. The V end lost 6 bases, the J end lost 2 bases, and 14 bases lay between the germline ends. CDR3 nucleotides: TGTGCCAGCAGGGAAATACGAAACCCCTACGAGCAGTACTTC. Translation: CASREIRNPYEQYF.